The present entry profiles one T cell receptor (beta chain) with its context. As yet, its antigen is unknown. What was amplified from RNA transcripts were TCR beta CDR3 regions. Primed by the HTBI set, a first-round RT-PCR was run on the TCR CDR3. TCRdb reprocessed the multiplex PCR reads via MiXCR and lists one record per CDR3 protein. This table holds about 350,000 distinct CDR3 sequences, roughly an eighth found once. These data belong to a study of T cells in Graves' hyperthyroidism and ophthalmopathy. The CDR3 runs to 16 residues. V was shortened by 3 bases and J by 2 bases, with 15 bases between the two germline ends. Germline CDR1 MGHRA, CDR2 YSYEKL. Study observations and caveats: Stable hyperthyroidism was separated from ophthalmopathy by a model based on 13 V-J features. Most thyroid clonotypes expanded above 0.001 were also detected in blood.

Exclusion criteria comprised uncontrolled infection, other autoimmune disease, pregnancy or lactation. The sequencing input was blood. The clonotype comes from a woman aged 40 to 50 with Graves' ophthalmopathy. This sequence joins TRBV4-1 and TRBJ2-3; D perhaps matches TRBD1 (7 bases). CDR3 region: CASSHGGQRPTDTQYF. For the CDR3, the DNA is TGCGCCAGCAGCCACGGGGGACAGCGACCCACAGATACGCAGTATTTT.